This T cell receptor (beta chain) was profiled in a study of T cell responses to AZD1222 COVID-19 vaccine. Repertoires were generated with immunoSEQ multiplex PCR, while TCRdb's copy carries only in-frame clones and drops some. The profile shows about 83,000 clones, around 89% of them singletons. In germline, CDR1 is SGHRS, CDR2 YFSETQ. CDR3 length: 14 residues. V lost 2 bases, J lost 5 bases, and 14 bases lay in between. The clonotype originates from an adult in good health. The sample consisted of peripheral blood, taken on day 0 of MenACWY control vaccination. The gene calls are TRBV5-1 and TRBJ2-7; D gene ambiguous. The CDR3 is CASSLGRYYDEQYF. The CDR3 DNA is TGCGCCAGCAGCTTAGGGCGGTACTACGACGAGCAGTACTTC.